One and the same sample provided the 5 T cell receptor beta chains below, sequenced in a study of T cell repertoires in cytomegalovirus infection. Each CDR3 protein gets one entry after TCRdb re-called the reads with MiXCR. The repertoire holds 250,000 to 300,000 distinct CDR3 sequences, 20% to 25% seen once, with about 21% in the top ten. Their antigens remain unidentified. Specimen: cultured PBMCs, collected from culture after CMV antigen stimulation. Receptors were obtained from a human donor in good health (CMV status not recorded). Some clones in this sample may be carry-over from other donors' samples.

The sample holds a few counts of this clonotype. This rearrangement joins TRBV7-2 to TRBJ2-7, with D uncertain. CDR3 length: 14 residues. Between the trimmed V and J ends, which lost 0 bases and 1 base, there was a span of 7 bases. Germline V gives CDR1 SGHTA, CDR2 FQGNSA. The CDR3, as DNA: TGTGCCAGCAGCTTAGCGATCCAATCCTACGAGCAGTACGTC. It yields the protein CASSLAIQSYEQYV.

J is TRBJ2-7 and V is TRBV7-2; TRBD1 agrees at 8 bases. Germline trimming cut 5 bases from V and 3 bases from J; bases unmatched to any gene: 6. CDR1 is SGHTA, CDR2 FQGNSA, per germline. The CDR3 contains 14 residues. The CDR3 protein is CASSAQGQDYEQYF. The CDR3 coding sequence is TGTGCCAGCAGCGCACAGGGACAGGACTACGAGCAGTACTTC.

The genes are TRBV9 and TRBJ2-1; D uncertain. The CDR3 consists of 17 residues. Trimming removed 6 bases at V and 0 bases at J, with 19 bases between. Germline-derived CDR1 and CDR2 are SGDLS and YYNGEE. CDR3 sequence reads: CASTRRVAFSSYNEQFF. Here the CDR3 DNA reads TGTGCCAGCACCCGCCGGGTCGCTTTTAGCTCCTACAATGAGCAGTTCTTC.

The sample holds a few counts of this clonotype. The V gene is TRBV24-1, the J gene TRBJ2-1; D is unclear. V was shortened by 1 base and J by 9 bases, with 9 bases between the two germline ends. CDR1 is KGHDR, CDR2 SFDVKD, per germline. The CDR3 loop spans 13 amino acids. CDR3 nucleotides: TGTGCCACCAGTGATTTCGGGCGGACTGAGCAGTTCTTC. Translation: CATSDFGRTEQFF.

This clonotype showed up many times. J is TRBJ2-2 and V is TRBV11-2; D unresolved. Germline V gene sequence: CDR1 SGHAT, CDR2 FQNNGV. The V end lost 5 bases, the J end lost 2 bases, and 3 bases lay between the germline ends. The CDR3 spans 12 residues. The CDR3 sequence is CASSHNTGELFF. The CDR3 nucleotides are TGTGCCAGCAGCCACAACACCGGGGAGCTGTTTTTT. The whole variable domain, filled in from reference TRBV11-2 and TRBJ2-2, reads EAGVAQSPRYKIIEKRQSVAFWCNPISGHATLYWYQQILGQGPKLLIQFQNNGVVDDSQLPKDRFSAERLKGVDSTLKIQPAKLEDSAVYLCASSHNTGELFFGEGSRLTVL.